Sequencing of this T cell receptor (beta chain) was carried out in a study of tumor-infiltrating lymphocytes in primary liver carcinoma. Looking at the study overall: Spanning 30 to 69 years of age, the patients were men and women.

In the case of this clonotype: Antigen unknown. Sequence at one end of the junction differs from germline and may be a read error.

The source material, about 20-30 mg of unsorted bulk tissue, was used to co-extract RNA and DNA. In every tumor sample, viable tumor cells made up over 85%. cDNA specific to TCR beta was made from around 530 ng of total RNA, with a constant-region primer employed for priming. Nested multiplex PCR, run for three rounds with slightly modified ARM-PCR, yielded TCR beta libraries. The first two PCR rounds used TRBV1-TRBV30 forward primers with a C-beta reverse primer, nine to ten cycles each. A single record per CDR3 protein comes from TCRdb applying MiXCR to the multiplex PCR reads. Of tens of thousands of distinct CDR3 sequences in the sample, over 65% were seen once. Study-wide points: Present in all five tumor regions were only about 7.5-24% of the top clones.

This CDR3 has 15 amino acids. Germline assignment: CDR1 MDHEN and CDR2 SYDVKM. This clonotype originated in a man aged 35-49 years with primary liver carcinoma and hepatitis B virus infection. Material: liver tumor tissue from sampling region 2. Sample subset: tumor region T2, inferior pole. The chain is built from TRBV28 and TRBJ2-1; weak D call: TRBD2 (5 bases). The CDR3: CASSPRTGSYSEQFF. CDR3 in DNA: TGTGCCAGCAGTCCCCGGACGGGGTCCTACAGTGAGCAGTTCTTC.